This T cell receptor (beta chain) was observed in a study of T-cell reconstitution after alpha-beta-depleted transplantation in children. Study-level findings and limits: Some patients' high day-60 TCRbeta diversity was traced to surviving recipient T cells and thymic progenitors.

Regarding this clonotype: No antigen is known for it.

Unique molecular identifiers were incorporated when the TCRbeta library was constructed. TCRdb used MiXCR to reprocess the PCR reads, holding one entry per CDR3 protein. This table has about 980,000 distinct CDR3 sequences, about 29% appearing once. V dropped 3 bases and J dropped 5 bases, with 14 bases sitting between them. The CDR3 is 13 residues long. CDR1 and CDR2 (germline): DFQATT, SNEGSKA (reference sequence). Specimen: PBMCs, mostly from graft donor cells, collected 360 days after TCRalphabeta/CD19-depleted stem cell transplant. The TCR sequence derives from a boy younger than two who had a stem cell transplant for SCID, so the T cells may come from the graft donor. The chain is built from TRBV20-1 and TRBJ2-7, with D possibly matching TRBD1 (5 bases). The chain's CDR3 is CSASPSRADEQYF. CDR3 bases: TGCAGTGCTAGCCCCAGCAGGGCGGACGAGCAGTACTTC.